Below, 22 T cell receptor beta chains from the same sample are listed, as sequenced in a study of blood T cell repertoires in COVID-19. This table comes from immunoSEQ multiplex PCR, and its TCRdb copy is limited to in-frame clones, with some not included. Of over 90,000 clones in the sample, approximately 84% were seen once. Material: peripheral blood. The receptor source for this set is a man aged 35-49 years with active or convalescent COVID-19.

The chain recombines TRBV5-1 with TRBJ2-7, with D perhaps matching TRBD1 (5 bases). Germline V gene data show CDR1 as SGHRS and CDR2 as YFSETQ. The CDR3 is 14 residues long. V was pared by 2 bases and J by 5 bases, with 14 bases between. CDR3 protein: CASSLAGFGNEQYF. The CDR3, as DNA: TGCGCCAGCAGCTTAGCAGGGTTTGGAAACGAGCAGTACTTC. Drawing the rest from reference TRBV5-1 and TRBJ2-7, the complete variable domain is KAGVTQTPRYLIKTRGQQVTLSCSPISGHRSVSWYQQTPGQGLQFLFEYFSETQRNKGNFPGRFSGRQFSNSRSEMNVSTLELGDSALYLCASSLAGFGNEQYFGPGTRLTVT.

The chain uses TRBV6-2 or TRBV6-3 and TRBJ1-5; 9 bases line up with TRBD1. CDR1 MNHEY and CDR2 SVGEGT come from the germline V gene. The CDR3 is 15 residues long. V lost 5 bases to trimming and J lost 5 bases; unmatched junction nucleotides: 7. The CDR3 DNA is TGTGCCAGCAGTACCCCTCGACAGGGGGATCAGCCCCAGCATTTT. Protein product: CASSTPRQGDQPQHF.

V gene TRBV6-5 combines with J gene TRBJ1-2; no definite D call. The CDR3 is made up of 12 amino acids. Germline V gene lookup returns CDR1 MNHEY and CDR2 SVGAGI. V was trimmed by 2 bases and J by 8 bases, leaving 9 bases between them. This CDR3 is CASSYRHLGYTF. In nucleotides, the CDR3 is TGTGCCAGCAGTTACCGACATCTGGGCTACACCTTC.

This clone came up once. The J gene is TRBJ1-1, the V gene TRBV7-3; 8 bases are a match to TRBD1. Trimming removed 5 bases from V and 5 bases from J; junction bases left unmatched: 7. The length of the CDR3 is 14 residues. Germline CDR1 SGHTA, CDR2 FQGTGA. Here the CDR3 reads CASSPGQGWTEAFF. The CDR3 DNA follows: TGTGCCAGCAGCCCTGGACAGGGATGGACTGAAGCTTTCTTT.

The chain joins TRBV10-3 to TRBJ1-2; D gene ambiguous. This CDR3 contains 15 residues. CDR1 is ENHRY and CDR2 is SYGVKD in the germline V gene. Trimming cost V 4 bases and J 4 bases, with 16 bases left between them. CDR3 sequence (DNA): TGTGCCATCAGTGCCCCTGAGAGGGTCGTCTATGGCTACACCTTC. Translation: CAISAPERVVYGYTF.

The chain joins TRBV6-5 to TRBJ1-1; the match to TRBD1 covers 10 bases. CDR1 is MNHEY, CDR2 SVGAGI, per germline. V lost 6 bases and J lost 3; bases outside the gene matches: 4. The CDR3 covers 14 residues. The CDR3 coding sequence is TGTGCCAGCAGGGGAGGGACAGGGGACACTGAAGCTTTCTTT. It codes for CASRGGTGDTEAFF.

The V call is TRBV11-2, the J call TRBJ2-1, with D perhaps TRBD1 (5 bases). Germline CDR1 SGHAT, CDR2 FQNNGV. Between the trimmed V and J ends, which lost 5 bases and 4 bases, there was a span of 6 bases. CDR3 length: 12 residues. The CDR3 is CASSPGYNEQFF. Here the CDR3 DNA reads TGTGCCAGCAGCCCAGGGTACAATGAGCAGTTCTTC.

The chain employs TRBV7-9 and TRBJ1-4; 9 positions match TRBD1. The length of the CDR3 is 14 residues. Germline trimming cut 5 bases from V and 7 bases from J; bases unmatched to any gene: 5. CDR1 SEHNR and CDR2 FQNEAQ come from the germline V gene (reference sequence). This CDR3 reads CASSTGTGTEKLFF. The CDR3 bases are TGTGCCAGCAGCACCGGGACAGGGACTGAAAAACTGTTTTTT.

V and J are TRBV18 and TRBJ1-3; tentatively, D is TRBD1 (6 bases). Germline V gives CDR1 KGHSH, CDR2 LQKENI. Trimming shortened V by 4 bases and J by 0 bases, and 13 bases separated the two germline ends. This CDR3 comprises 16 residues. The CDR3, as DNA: TGTGCCAGCTCACGCGCTCAGGGGACCTCTGGAAACACCATATATTTT. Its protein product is CASSRAQGTSGNTIYF. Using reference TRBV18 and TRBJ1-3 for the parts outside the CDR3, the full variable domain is NAGVMQNPRHLVRRRGQEARLRCSPMKGHSHVYWYRQLPEEGLKFMVYLQKENIIDESGMPKERFSAEFPKEGPSILRIQQVVRGDSAAYFCASSRAQGTSGNTIYFGEGSWLTVV.

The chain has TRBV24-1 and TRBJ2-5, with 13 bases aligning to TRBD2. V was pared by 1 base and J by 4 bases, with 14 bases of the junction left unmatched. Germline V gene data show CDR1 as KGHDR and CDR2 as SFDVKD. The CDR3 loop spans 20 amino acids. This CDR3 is CATSDFRPGLAGMEGETQYF. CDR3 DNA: TGTGCCACCAGTGATTTCCGCCCGGGACTAGCGGGGATGGAGGGAGAGACCCAGTACTTC.

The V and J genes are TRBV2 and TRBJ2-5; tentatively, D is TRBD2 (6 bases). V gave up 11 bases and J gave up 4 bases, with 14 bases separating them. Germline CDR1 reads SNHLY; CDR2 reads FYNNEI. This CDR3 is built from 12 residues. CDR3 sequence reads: CAATGLSETQYF. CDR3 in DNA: TGTGCCGCTACGGGACTCTCAGAGACCCAGTACTTC.

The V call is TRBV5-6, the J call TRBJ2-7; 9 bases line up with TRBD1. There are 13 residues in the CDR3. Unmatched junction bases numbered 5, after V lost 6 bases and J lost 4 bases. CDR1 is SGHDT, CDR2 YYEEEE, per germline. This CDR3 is CASNRQGGYEQYF. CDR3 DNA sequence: TGTGCCAGCAATCGACAGGGGGGATACGAGCAGTACTTC.

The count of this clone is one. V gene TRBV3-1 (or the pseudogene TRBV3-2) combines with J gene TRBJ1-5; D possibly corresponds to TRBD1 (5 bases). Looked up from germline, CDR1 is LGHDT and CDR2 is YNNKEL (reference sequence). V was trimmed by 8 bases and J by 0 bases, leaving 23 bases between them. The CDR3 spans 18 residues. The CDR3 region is CASEPKTGSGVSNQPQHF. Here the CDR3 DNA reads TGTGCCAGCGAACCTAAAACGGGGTCGGGGGTTAGCAATCAGCCCCAGCATTTT.

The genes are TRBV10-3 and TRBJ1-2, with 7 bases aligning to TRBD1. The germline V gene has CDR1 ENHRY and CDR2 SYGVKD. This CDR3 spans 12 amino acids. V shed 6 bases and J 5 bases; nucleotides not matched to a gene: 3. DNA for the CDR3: TGTGCCATCAGCACAGGGGAATATGGCTACACCTTC. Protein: CAISTGEYGYTF.

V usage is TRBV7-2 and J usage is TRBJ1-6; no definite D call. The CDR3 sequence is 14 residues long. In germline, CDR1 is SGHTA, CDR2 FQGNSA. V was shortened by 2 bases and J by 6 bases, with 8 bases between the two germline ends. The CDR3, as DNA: TGTGCCAGCAGCTTACGTCAGATTAATTCACCCCTCCACTTT. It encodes CASSLRQINSPLHF.

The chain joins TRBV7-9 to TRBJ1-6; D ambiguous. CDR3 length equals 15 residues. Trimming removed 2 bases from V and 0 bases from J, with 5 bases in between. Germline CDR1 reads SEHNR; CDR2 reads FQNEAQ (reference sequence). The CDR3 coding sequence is TGTGCCAGCAGCTTAACTGACTCCTATAATTCACCCCTCCACTTT. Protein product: CASSLTDSYNSPLHF.

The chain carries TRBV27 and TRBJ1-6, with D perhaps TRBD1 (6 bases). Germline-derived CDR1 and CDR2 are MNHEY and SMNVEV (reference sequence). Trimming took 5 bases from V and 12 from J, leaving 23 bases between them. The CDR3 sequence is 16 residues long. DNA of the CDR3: TGTGCCAGCAGTGCCGCCGGTATCCGGGACAACAAACCCCTCCACTTT. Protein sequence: CASSAAGIRDNKPLHF.

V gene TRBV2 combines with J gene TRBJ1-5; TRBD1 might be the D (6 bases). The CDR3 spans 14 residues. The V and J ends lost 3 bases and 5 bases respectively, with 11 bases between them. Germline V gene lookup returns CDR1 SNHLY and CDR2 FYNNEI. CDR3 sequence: CASSDGGADQPQHF. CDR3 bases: TGTGCCAGCAGTGATGGGGGGGCTGATCAGCCCCAGCATTTT.

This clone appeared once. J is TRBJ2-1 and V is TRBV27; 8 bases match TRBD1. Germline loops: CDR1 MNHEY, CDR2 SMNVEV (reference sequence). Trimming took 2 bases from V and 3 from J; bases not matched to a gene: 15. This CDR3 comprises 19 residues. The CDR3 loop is CASSLSPGQVPLFYNEQFF. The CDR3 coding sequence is TGTGCCAGCAGTTTAAGCCCGGGACAGGTCCCCCTCTTCTACAATGAGCAGTTCTTC.

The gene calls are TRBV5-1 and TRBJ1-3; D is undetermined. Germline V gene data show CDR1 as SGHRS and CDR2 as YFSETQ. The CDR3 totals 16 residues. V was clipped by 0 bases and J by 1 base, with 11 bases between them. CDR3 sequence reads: CASSLAGEPSGNTIYF. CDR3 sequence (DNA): TGCGCCAGCAGCTTGGCCGGGGAGCCTTCTGGAAACACCATATATTTT.

CDR3 amino acids: CASRRSSGEQYF. In nucleotides, the CDR3 is TGTGCCAGCAGGCGGTCCAGCGGGGAGCAGTACTTC. This chain uses TRBV27 with TRBJ2-7; D might be TRBD2 (6 bases). V lost 6 bases and J lost 7, with 13 bases in between. Per germline, CDR1 MNHEY and CDR2 SMNVEV (reference sequence). CDR3 size: 12 residues.

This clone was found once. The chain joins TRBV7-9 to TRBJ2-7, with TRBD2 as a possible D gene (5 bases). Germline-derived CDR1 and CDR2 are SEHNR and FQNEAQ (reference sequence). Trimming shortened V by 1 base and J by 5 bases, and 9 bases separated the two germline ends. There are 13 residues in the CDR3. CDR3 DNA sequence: TGTGCCAGCAGCTTAGGAGGGTACGACGAGCAGTACTTC. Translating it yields CASSLGGYDEQYF.